Listed below are T cell receptor beta chains from one sample, sequenced in a study of vaccination effects on CD4 cells after COVID-19. Measured with immunoSEQ multiplex PCR; TCRdb has only the in-frame clones, and not every one. The sample yields more than 20,000 clones, 70% to 80% seen once. Their recognized antigens are unknown. The input for sequencing was CD4+ T cells from PBMCs cultured with HCoV-229E spike peptides, taken after COVID-19 vaccination. All receptors derive from a human donor who received a COVID-19 vaccine. Both conserved end residues are part of each CDR3.

TRBV6-4 CASSDYRDRTNEKLFF
TRBV30 CAWSPGTRTGGTQYF
TRBV19 CASSLSTTSYEQYF
TRBV18 CASSPWAVYNSPLHF
TRBV10-3 CAISEFRGRPNYGYTF
TRBV7-2 CASSFLGSLSDEQYF
TRBV18 CASSPRSDISGNTIYF
TRBV19 CASSPLRARGGELFF
TRBV7-7 CASSPGRTSGDTQYF
TRBV3-1/TRBV3-2 CASSLEGAADTQYF
TRBV6-5 CASTYGMEGNSPLHF
TRBV10-1 CASSERTGTGFSGELFF
TRBV19 CASGRDRVSYNEQFF
TRBV7-9 CASSLGQGGYGYTF
TRBV5-1 CASSLNLGTQETQYF
TRBV6-5 CASSYSSSSYEQYF
TRBV2 CASKTSGLSYEQYF
TRBV4-2 CASSLQLNTEAFF
TRBV20-1 CSSDRDYGYTF
TRBV10-3 CAISSVGTGGVSNGYTF
TRBV19 CASSRTGTSGGVAKNIQYF
TRBV5-1 CASSLRIHDSYNEQFF
TRBV7-7 CASSLGRTLYQETQYF
TRBV4-1 CASSRSWGEGPNKNIQYF
TRBV24-1 CATSLGTSGGPTDTQYF
TRBV30 CAWSGPTRAFF
TRBV7-2 CASSYGTSGTQYF
TRBV18 CASSPSLVLSGGSTDTQYF
TRBV30 CAWSFGGGTIYEQYF
TRBV6-1 CASSDLKRIIYEQYF
TRBV27 CASSEGLEIAEQFF
TRBV14 CASSQVPGRGGYTF
TRBV30 CAWQGVTGNTIYF
TRBV5-1 CASTPDSSSYEQYF
TRBV4-2 CASSQDRKVLNTEAFF
TRBV6-5 CASRVIASHNSPLHF
TRBV10-2 CASSGNRDRGRSPLHF
TRBV6-6 CASSYSIGLGTEAFF
TRBV4-2 CASSQASGMGYNEQFF
TRBV7-2 CASSSPVGRRGGINEQFF
TRBV6-6 CASRDVGLGRNEQFF
TRBV5-1 CASSLASKVTDTQYF
TRBV2 CASSWTENTEAFF
TRBV12-3/TRBV12-4 CASSLGYEQYF
TRBV7-9 CASSERGTGYNEQFF
TRBV5-1 CASSLPNHRVRYEQYF
TRBV7-9 CASSLKDRGDTGELFF
TRBV3-1/TRBV3-2 CASSRLAGESEQYF
TRBV6-1 CASSEMRGGYNEQFF
TRBV12-3/TRBV12-4 CASSPIMNTEAFF
TRBV19 CASSRGLAGLEQFF
TRBV15 CATSRPNNQPQHF
TRBV25-1 CASSRGTDYTDTQYF
TRBV4-1 CASSQAFTSGVQETQYF
TRBV3-1/TRBV3-2 CASSLRTGGNEQYF
TRBV5-4 CASSTDPTYNSPLHF